These T cell receptor beta chains were read from a single sample in a study of T cells in Graves' hyperthyroidism and ophthalmopathy. MiXCR was run by TCRdb on the multiplex PCR reads, yielding one entry per CDR3 protein. The sample includes approximately 530,000 distinct CDR3 sequences, less than 20% of them seen just once. The sequenced material came from blood. The source is a man aged 40-55 years with Graves' ophthalmopathy. Both conserved end residues are part of each CDR3.

V gene | CDR3 protein
TRBV12-3/TRBV12-4 | CASSQRTGYPEKLFF
TRBV3-1 | CASSQLVGVRVPLHF
TRBV12-3/TRBV12-4 | CASSPMGRGGNTIYF
TRBV3-1 | CASSQMYRGARDTEAFF
TRBV27 | CASSLGSPNTGELFF
TRBV19 | CASTTDRESYNSPLHF
TRBV7-8 | CASSPGTGTLTKEEQFF
TRBV2 | CASSADSNQPQHF
TRBV12-3/TRBV12-4 | CASSRQGAGEQYF
TRBV5-1 | CASSSEQGAITEAFF
TRBV7-9 | CASSSEGSYNEQFF
TRBV20-1 | CSAQGGGTDTQYF
TRBV29-1 | CSAYGSGTGDPYEQYF
TRBV11-1 | CASSLELQETQYF
TRBV10-3 | CAISAGLGQPHSGANVLTF
TRBV12-3/TRBV12-4 | CASSRSGDRYGYTF
TRBV3-1 | CASSQSPVATDTQYF
TRBV6-1 | CASVSYYEQYF
TRBV20-1 | CSAPAVSSGNTIYF
TRBV30 | CAWSVGINNSPLHF
TRBV30 | CAWTNLGTGKGTNYGYTF
TRBV24-1 | CATSDTTDTQYF
TRBV20-1 | CSARGPLANTEAFF
TRBV5-5 | CASSLVLPRDTQYF
TRBV20-1 | CSARDLASGGAASTDTQYF
TRBV20-1 | CSAPTGQGRNEQYF
TRBV19 | CASSRVAFRKTGELFF
TRBV20-1 | CSAESDSGDTDTQYF
TRBV10-3 | CAILEGQGNYNEQFF
TRBV7-9 | CASSLVGQGGEAFF
TRBV2 | CASSEARGDGNTIYF
TRBV12-3/TRBV12-4 | CASSQGLAGVITGELFF
TRBV5-5 | CASSLYASGGVETQYF
TRBV11-2 | CASSLDGQSYEQYF
TRBV25-1 | CASGEAAVNEKLFF